This TCR beta chain was recorded in a study of memory CD4+ T cells and cytomegalovirus serostatus (dated by TCRdb to between 2018 and 2020). Some background on the complete study: A total of around 35 healthy Belgian adults, of whom 9 were CMV seropositive and some 24 were CMV seronegative, were included in the cohort. The study sequenced CD4+ memory TCRbeta repertoires of a Belgian cohort with known cytomegalovirus serostatus to replicate a published TCR-based CMV serostatus classifier.

There are a few counts of this clone. No cognate antigen has been identified for it. No much larger clone exists at a distance of one base, and base qualities are not known. Genomic DNA was extracted from sorted cells with the Quick-DNA Microprep Kit. Amplification of TCRbeta DNA was done with the immunoSEQ hsTCRbeta kit, following the protocol from the manufacturer. TCRbeta libraries were sequenced on an Illumina MiSeq instrument. In the source study's methods: After out-of-frame sequences were removed, 2,204,828 distinct TCRbeta sequences remained, averaging around 67,000 per individual. Each individual was scored using the number of some 150 previously reported CMV-associated TCRbeta sequences that the individual carried and the total number of productive distinct TCRbeta sequences. A beta-binomial model was reimplemented in Python, and random forests from scikit-learn, run with default parameters, were trained on data from the US cohort. Classifier performance on the Belgian cohort was summarized as median AUC with percentile confidence intervals over 10,000 bootstrap iterations. In TCRdb, the immuneACCESS table is reduced to in-frame sequences with V and J assigned. These tables do not hold every clone; where another copy was compared, an unresolved V gene accounts for under half, and the others remain unexplained. That table is the source of V, J and clone size, and D and trimming were worked out from the DNA. For this sample the table gives approximately 51,000 clones, of which around 76% were detected only once. In total, the top ten clones hold 1.2% of the sample.

The CDR3 holds 15 amino acids from the cysteine to the phenylalanine. The kept DNA is CDR3 alone, 45 bases in frame from the first base. The germline V gene (reference sequence) yields GTSNPN for CDR1 and SVGIG for CDR2. Relative to germline, V is missing 6 bases and J is missing 9 bases, with 17 bases of the junction outside any gene match. General study outcomes and caveats: Of 164 previously reported CMV-associated TCRbeta sequences, about 68 appeared in the CD4+ memory repertoires, each in one to five individuals. Only CD4+CD45RO+ memory cells were sequenced, in contrast to the original study, in which naive and memory CD4+ and CD8+ populations were covered. For predicting CMV serostatus, the median bootstrapped AUC was about 0.95 using the original framework and around 0.9 using a US-trained random forest. Results were interpreted as suggesting that the CMV-associated TCR signature is largely present in the CD4+ memory repertoire. On the Belgian cohort, the classifier built on the original framework reached a median bootstrapped AUC of about 0.95, with a 95% CI of 0.76-1.00.

Single viable CD3+CD4+CD8-CD45RO+ cells were sorted as memory CD4+ T cells on a FACSAria II. CMV serostatus was determined using a Roche Elecsys assay that detects serum IgG against CMV pp150, pp28, p38 and p52. After the samples were thawed, total CD4+ T cells were enriched through positive selection using CD4 magnetic microbeads. The samples came from a separate study whose specific focus was interrogating the CD4+ T cell memory repertoire. Peripheral blood mononuclear cells were isolated and cryopreserved according to standard operating procedures, and serum was kept at -80 degrees C. CD3-PerCP (BW264/56), CD4-APC (RPA-T4), CD45RO-PE (UCHT1) and CD8-Pacific Orange (3B5) antibodies were used for staining, and non-viable cells were excluded with Sytox blue.

The receptor chain draws on TRBV30 and TRBJ1-2; TRBD1 aligns with 9 central bases. This clonotype originated in an adult in good health and CMV-seropositive. The sample was memory CD4+ T cells from blood. The CDR3 is CACLRFGQGLICYTF. The DNA sequence reads TGTGCCTGCTTACGTTTTGGACAGGGGCTAATTTGCTACACCTTC.